These 27 T cell receptor beta chains originate from one sample sequenced in a study of vaccination effects on CD4 cells after COVID-19. No antigen is known for these receptors. Some clones are missing from TCRdb's copy, which holds only in-frame ones; the method was immunoSEQ multiplex PCR. The sample holds about 28,000 clones, around 79% seen once. Pools of viral peptides were used by the ViraFEST assay to expand antigen-specific CD4+ T cells ahead of sequencing. An approximately 10-day culture period preceded the isolation of CD4+ T cells. Two doses of BNT162b2 or mRNA-1273 vaccine were administered to participants. The input for sequencing was CD4+ T cells from PBMCs cultured with HCoV-NL63 spike peptides, taken after COVID-19 vaccination. The receptors come from a human donor who received a COVID-19 vaccine.

DNA of the CDR3: TGTGCCAGCTCACGGGTGGGTAATCAGCCCCAGCATTTT. Its translation is CASSRVGNQPQHF. This chain connects TRBV18 to TRBJ1-5; D not certain. Trimming cost V 4 bases and J 4 bases, with 8 bases left between them. The CDR3 extends over 13 amino acids. Germline V gene data show CDR1 as KGHSH and CDR2 as LQKENI.

V usage is TRBV6-1 and J usage is TRBJ2-3; 7 bases line up with TRBD1. Germline loops: CDR1 MNHNS, CDR2 SASEGT. The trim removed 2 bases at V and 2 bases at J, leaving 10 bases unmatched. The CDR3 is 17 amino acids. In nucleotides, the CDR3 is TGTGCCAGCAGTGAAAGAGGGGGCTTAGCTCTCACAGATACGCAGTATTTT. Its translation is CASSERGGLALTDTQYF.

The chain combines TRBV27 with TRBJ2-2, with TRBD1 matching over 8 bases. In germline, CDR1 is MNHEY, CDR2 SMNVEV (reference sequence). The junction had 6 bases not matched to a gene; V was cut back by 3 bases and J by 6 bases. This CDR3 has 15 residues. The CDR3 DNA follows: TGTGCCAGCAGTTTCAGGGGGCGGGTGCCCGGGGAGCTGTTTTTT. It is translated as CASSFRGRVPGELFF.

V gene TRBV27 combines with J gene TRBJ2-2; 7 positions agree with TRBD2. The germline V gene encodes CDR1 MNHEY and CDR2 SMNVEV (reference sequence). Trimming removed 6 bases from V and 0 bases from J; junction bases left unmatched: 7. This CDR3 is built from 16 residues. DNA for the CDR3: TGTGCCAGCAGAGTAGGGCGGGGGACGAACACCGGGGAGCTGTTTTTT. This translates into CASRVGRGTNTGELFF.

The rearrangement uses TRBV19 and TRBJ1-2, with D maybe TRBD1 (5 bases). The CDR3 is 14 residues long. V gave up 6 bases and J gave up 2 bases, with 13 bases separating them. CDR1 and CDR2 (germline): LNHDA, SQIVND (reference sequence). CDR3 sequence (DNA): TGTGCCAGTAGCGATCCGGGACGGAACTATGGCTACACCTTC. Translating gives CASSDPGRNYGYTF.

This rearrangement joins TRBV5-8 to TRBJ1-2; TRBD1 agrees at 7 bases. This CDR3 has 15 amino acids. V lost 0 bases to trimming and J lost 2 bases; unmatched junction nucleotides: 4. Looked up from germline, CDR1 is SGHTS and CDR2 is YDEGEE. The CDR3 bases are TGTGCCAGCAGCTTGGGGGACAGACCAAACTATGGCTACACCTTC. As protein: CASSLGDRPNYGYTF.

The gene calls are TRBV30 and TRBJ2-1, with 9 bases lining up with TRBD1. J was trimmed by 6 bases and V by 3 bases; bases with no gene match: 6. Germline values: CDR1 GTSNPN, CDR2 SVGIG (reference sequence). The CDR3 runs 14 residues. The chain's CDR3 is CAWSLQGAVNEQFF. The CDR3 nucleotides read TGTGCCTGGAGCCTACAGGGGGCGGTCAATGAGCAGTTCTTC.

The J gene is TRBJ1-1, the V gene TRBV7-9; TRBD1 aligns across 8 bases. V trimming: 1 base; J trimming: 4 bases; junction bases outside the gene matches: 5. There are 15 residues in the CDR3. CDR1 SEHNR and CDR2 FQNEAQ come from the germline V gene (reference sequence). In nucleotides, the CDR3 is TGTGCCAGCAGCTTAGACTCGACAGGGGTCACTGAAGCTTTCTTT. As protein: CASSLDSTGVTEAFF.

In this sample, this clone turned up a few times. The chain uses TRBV10-1 and TRBJ2-3; tentatively, D is TRBD1 or TRBD2 (5 bases each). Germline-derived CDR1 and CDR2 are WNHNN and SYGVQD (reference sequence). With 5 bases removed from V and 3 bases from J, the gap between germline ends came to 9 bases. The CDR3 length is 13 residues. CDR3: CASSRGLTDTQYF. The DNA of the CDR3 is TGCGCCAGCAGTCGGGGCCTGACAGATACGCAGTATTTT.

This clone turned up a few times. The J gene is TRBJ2-2, the V gene TRBV9, with D possibly matching TRBD2 (6 bases). From germline, CDR1 is SGDLS and CDR2 YYNGEE. Deletions cut 0 bases from V and 2 bases from J, with 8 bases between. The CDR3 is made up of 15 amino acids. The CDR3 region is CASSVAGVNTGELFF. CDR3 in DNA: TGTGCCAGCAGCGTAGCGGGGGTAAACACCGGGGAGCTGTTTTTT.

The chain has TRBV6-5 and TRBJ1-5; 8 positions agree with TRBD1. Germline V gene sequence: CDR1 MNHEY, CDR2 SVGAGI. V gave up 7 bases and J gave up 7 bases; unmatched junction bases: 6. This CDR3 contains 13 residues. The CDR3 DNA follows: TGTGCCAGCACCGGGACAGGTGGGCAGCCCCAGCATTTT. It specifies CASTGTGGQPQHF.

This chain connects TRBV3-1 (or the pseudogene TRBV3-2) to TRBJ2-1; 9 positions match TRBD2. CDR1 and CDR2 from the germline V gene are LGHDT and YNNKEL (reference sequence). Trimming took 5 bases from V and 2 from J; bases not matched to a gene: 7. CDR3 length: 16 amino acids. CDR3: CASSLGLAGTYNEQFF. DNA of the CDR3: TGTGCCAGCAGCTTGGGACTAGCTGGGACCTACAATGAGCAGTTCTTC.

This chain uses TRBV12-3 or TRBV12-4 with TRBJ2-7; D gene ambiguous. The V end lost 3 bases, the J end lost 4 bases, and 4 bases lay between the germline ends. This CDR3 has 11 residues. CDR3 DNA: TGTGCCAGCAGTTTGGGGTACGAGCAGTACTTC. Translation gives CASSLGYEQYF.

In this sample, this clone turned up once. V and J are TRBV6-1 and TRBJ1-4, with 7 bases matching TRBD1. V lost 0 bases, J lost 10 bases, and 11 bases stayed unmatched. CDR1 is MNHNS and CDR2 is SASEGT in the germline V gene. This CDR3 region has 16 residues. The CDR3 DNA reads TGTGCCAGCAGTGAAGCTATTCGACAGGGCTTCGGAAAACTGTTTTTT. Protein: CASSEAIRQGFGKLFF.

The J gene is TRBJ2-1, the V gene TRBV15; D remains unclear. The CDR3 runs 15 residues. V was pared by 0 bases and J by 7 bases, with 13 bases between. The V gene's germline CDR1 is LNHNV and CDR2 YYDKDF (reference sequence). The CDR3 DNA follows: TGTGCCACCAGCAGAGATATCGGTCTGACTAATGAGCAGTTCTTC. Its translation is CATSRDIGLTNEQFF.

The chain is built from TRBV10-3 and TRBJ2-7; 7 nucleotides align to TRBD1. With 0 bases clipped from V and 6 bases from J, the junction kept 5 bases outside the gene matches. The CDR3 loop spans 14 amino acids. Germline V gene data show CDR1 as ENHRY and CDR2 as SYGVKD. The CDR3 nucleotides read TGTGCCATCAGTGAGTCGACAGGGTCAGCCGAGCAGTACTTC. The encoded protein is CAISESTGSAEQYF.

The chain couples TRBV5-1 to TRBJ2-7, with TRBD2 matching 8 bases. The CDR3 contains 15 residues. V shed 0 bases, J shed 7 bases, and the junction held 9 bases outside the gene matches. The V gene's germline CDR1 is SGHRS and CDR2 YFSETQ. The CDR3 loop reads CASSLVASGWGEQYF. In DNA form, the CDR3 reads TGCGCCAGCAGCTTGGTAGCTAGCGGGTGGGGAGAGCAGTACTTC.

This clone was observed a single time. The chain is built from TRBV6-5 and TRBJ1-1; no reliable D call. Trimming took off 7 bases at V and 1 base at J, with 4 bases between the two ends. CDR3 size: 11 residues. From germline, CDR1 is MNHEY and CDR2 SVGAGI. CDR3 DNA sequence: TGTGCCAGCACCCGGAACACTGAAGCTTTCTTT. Its protein is CASTRNTEAFF.

The rearrangement links TRBV2 to TRBJ2-7, with D uncertain. The V gene lost 2 bases and the J gene lost 4 bases, with 9 bases spanning the gap. Germline V CDR1 and CDR2: SNHLY, FYNNEI. This CDR3 has 13 amino acids. The CDR3 sequence is CASSEPFEYEQYF. In nucleotides, the CDR3 is TGTGCCAGCAGTGAACCCTTTGAGTACGAGCAGTACTTC. The variable domain in full, with the rest retrieved from reference TRBV2 and TRBJ2-7, is EPEVTQTPSHQVTQMGQEVILRCVPISNHLYFYWYRQILGQKVEFLVSFYNNEISEKSEIFDDQFSVERPDGSNFTLKIRSTKLEDSAMYFCASSEPFEYEQYFGPGTRLTVT.

The chain has TRBV2 and TRBJ2-1, with 14 bases that match TRBD2. Germline V gives CDR1 SNHLY, CDR2 FYNNEI. V shed 3 bases, J shed 0 bases, and the junction held 10 bases outside the gene matches. The CDR3 spans 20 residues. CDR3 bases: TGTGCCAGCAGTGAGCCCTGGACTAGCGGGGGGCAGAGCTCCTACAATGAGCAGTTCTTC. Its protein is CASSEPWTSGGQSSYNEQFF. Complete variable domain (other parts from reference TRBV2 and TRBJ2-1): EPEVTQTPSHQVTQMGQEVILRCVPISNHLYFYWYRQILGQKVEFLVSFYNNEISEKSEIFDDQFSVERPDGSNFTLKIRSTKLEDSAMYFCASSEPWTSGGQSSYNEQFFGPGTRLTVL.

This chain uses TRBV7-9 with TRBJ1-1; no firm D call. There are 15 residues in the CDR3. The V gene's germline CDR1 is SEHNR and CDR2 FQNEAQ (reference sequence). V lost 3 bases to trimming and J lost 4 bases, with 15 bases between them. As DNA, the CDR3 is TGTGCCAGCAGCTTCATGAGTCCCCGGGCCACTGAAGCTTTCTTT. This encodes CASSFMSPRATEAFF.

CDR3 amino acids: CASSYKRYSGNTIYF. CDR3 nucleotide sequence: TGTGCCAGCAGTTACAAGCGTTACTCTGGAAACACCATATATTTT. V gene TRBV6-5 combines with J gene TRBJ1-3; D gene unclear. Trimming took off 2 bases at V and 0 bases at J, with 8 bases between the two ends. Germline values: CDR1 MNHEY, CDR2 SVGAGI. This CDR3 has 15 residues.

In this sample, this clone turned up a few times. This chain joins TRBV18 and TRBJ1-1; no firm D call. V was cut by 1 base and J by 0 bases, with 6 bases left in between. The CDR3 extends over 14 amino acids. Germline CDR1 reads KGHSH; CDR2 reads LQKENI. CDR3 DNA: TGTGCCAGCTCACCACAGGTTATGAACACTGAAGCTTTCTTT. Translated: CASSPQVMNTEAFF.

In this sample, this clone turned up a few times. The chain combines TRBV3-1 (or the pseudogene TRBV3-2) with TRBJ2-2; 12 bases match TRBD2. This CDR3 is built from 16 residues. CDR1 is LGHDT and CDR2 is YNNKEL in the germline V gene (reference sequence). V shed 4 bases, J shed 5 bases, and the junction held 5 bases outside the gene matches. Here the CDR3 reads CASSRPSGRGTGELFF. CDR3 in DNA: TGTGCCAGCAGCCGCCCTAGCGGGAGGGGTACCGGGGAGCTGTTTTTT.

The chain has TRBV11-2 and TRBJ2-5; D might be TRBD1 (5 bases). The CDR3 extends over 14 amino acids. Trimming left V 1 base short and J 3 bases short, with 9 bases between. Germline assignment: CDR1 SGHAT and CDR2 FQNNGV. CDR3 sequence: CASSLVLGEETQYF. Written as DNA, the CDR3 is TGTGCCAGCAGCTTAGTGTTAGGGGAAGAGACCCAGTACTTC.

The chain employs TRBV30 and TRBJ2-2, with D possibly TRBD1 on 6 matching bases. This CDR3 region has 15 residues. CDR1 is GTSNPN and CDR2 is SVGIG in the germline V gene (reference sequence). V lost 4 bases and J lost 0, with 12 bases in between. CDR3 residues: CAWIEGQSNTGELFF. DNA for the CDR3: TGTGCCTGGATCGAAGGACAGTCGAACACCGGGGAGCTGTTTTTT.

The rearrangement joins TRBV5-5 to TRBJ2-5; the D gene is possibly TRBD1 (6 bases). Germline CDR1 reads SGHKS; CDR2 reads YYEKEE (reference sequence). V was shortened by 0 bases and J by 5 bases, with 14 bases between the two germline ends. The CDR3 runs 15 residues. The CDR3: CASSLVPGEMETQYF. CDR3 DNA: TGTGCCAGCAGCTTGGTTCCAGGGGAAATGGAGACCCAGTACTTC.